A single sample gave rise to the 27 T cell receptor beta chains below, sequenced in a study of blood T cell repertoires in COVID-19. Assay: immunoSEQ multiplex PCR; the TCRdb copy retains only in-frame clones and omits some. Here the sample spans about 300,000 clones, roughly 89% being singletons. The sequencing sample was made of peripheral blood. All receptors derive from a woman aged 30 to 39 with COVID-19, enrolled during active disease.

V is TRBV6-5 and J is TRBJ1-1, with a tentative D call TRBD1 (5 bases). CDR3 length: 13 residues. Germline values: CDR1 MNHEY, CDR2 SVGAGI. The ends were cut back, 3 bases at V and 5 bases at J, with 10 bases in the middle. CDR3 sequence (DNA): TGTGCCAGCAGTTATGTCGGGGGTACTGAAGCTTTCTTT. Translating it yields CASSYVGGTEAFF.

The chain is built from TRBV7-8 and TRBJ1-2, with D possibly TRBD1 on 6 matching bases. CDR1 is SGHVS and CDR2 is FQNEAQ in the germline V gene. Trimming removed 5 bases from V and 8 bases from J, with 15 bases in between. CDR3 length: 13 amino acids. The CDR3 is CASSERGGWGYTF. Written as DNA, the CDR3 is TGTGCCAGCAGCGAGCGCGGGGGCTGGGGCTACACCTTC.

The V and J genes are TRBV18 and TRBJ1-5; D might be TRBD1 (6 bases). This CDR3 comprises 17 residues. V was pared by 2 bases and J by 1 base, with 15 bases between. Germline V gene sequence: CDR1 KGHSH, CDR2 LQKENI. CDR3 coding DNA: TGTGCCAGCTCACCAGGGGCTGGGCAGGGGAGCAATCAGCCCCAGCATTTT. The encoded protein is CASSPGAGQGSNQPQHF.

The chain couples TRBV27 to TRBJ1-2; 11 bases are a match to TRBD1. Trimming cost V 5 bases and J 3 bases; bases outside gene matches: 11. Looked up from germline, CDR1 is MNHEY and CDR2 is SMNVEV (reference sequence). This CDR3 comprises 17 residues. In DNA, the CDR3 is TGTGCCAGCAGTCAGGGGGTTTGGACAGGGGGCTACTATGGCTACACCTTC. Protein product: CASSQGVWTGGYYGYTF.

Only one count was recorded for this clone. This chain joins TRBV5-5 and TRBJ1-1; tentative D call: TRBD1 (6 bases). Germline V gene sequence: CDR1 SGHKS, CDR2 YYEKEE (reference sequence). This CDR3 has 12 amino acids. V was cut by 7 bases and J by 5 bases, with 12 bases left in between. CDR3 region: CASGNRETEAFF. The DNA of the CDR3 is TGTGCCAGCGGAAACAGGGAAACTGAAGCTTTCTTT. Combining the CDR3 with reference TRBV5-5 and TRBJ1-1 gives the whole variable domain DAGVTQSPTHLIKTRGQQVTLRCSPISGHKSVSWYQQVLGQGPQFIFQYYEKEERGRGNFPDRFSARQFPNYSSELNVNALLLGDSALYLCASGNRETEAFFGQGTRLTVV.

This chain joins TRBV19 and TRBJ2-1; TRBD1 agrees at 9 bases. The CDR3 runs 15 residues. Germline assignment: CDR1 LNHDA and CDR2 SQIVND (reference sequence). V shed 0 bases and J 11 bases; nucleotides not matched to a gene: 8. The CDR3 spells CASSIDPGQGSKQFF. The CDR3 nucleotides read TGTGCCAGTAGTATAGATCCGGGACAGGGCTCTAAGCAGTTCTTC.

The J gene is TRBJ2-1, the V gene TRBV10-3; possible D gene TRBD1, 5 bases. This CDR3 has 15 residues. Germline lookup yields CDR1 ENHRY and CDR2 SYGVKD. V was clipped by 3 bases and J by 8 bases, with 17 bases between them. CDR3 sequence (DNA): TGTGCCATCAGTGAAGGGCAGGGTAGGTTTTATGAGCAGTTCTTC. Its protein product is CAISEGQGRFYEQFF.

This chain links TRBV6-1 with TRBJ1-6; D is perhaps TRBD1 (5 bases). The V and J ends lost 1 base and 0 bases respectively, with 7 bases between them. The germline V gene has CDR1 MNHNS and CDR2 SASEGT. This CDR3 spans 16 amino acids. The CDR3 DNA follows: TGTGCCAGCAGTGAAGACAGGAGCTCCTATAATTCACCCCTCCACTTT. Its protein is CASSEDRSSYNSPLHF.

The genes are TRBV7-2 and TRBJ1-3; D is perhaps TRBD1 (5 bases). The CDR3 contains 15 residues. Trimming left V 6 bases short and J 0 bases short, with 12 bases between. Per the germline V gene, CDR1 is SGHTA and CDR2 is FQGNSA. The DNA of the CDR3 is TGTGCCAGCAGTCCAACAGGCAACTCTGGAAACACCATATATTTT. Its translation is CASSPTGNSGNTIYF. The complete variable domain, with remaining parts taken from reference TRBV7-2 and TRBJ1-3, reads GAGVSQSPSNKVTEKGKDVELRCDPISGHTALYWYRQSLGQGLEFLIYFQGNSAPDKSGLPSDRFSAERTGGSVSTLTIQRTQQEDSAVYLCASSPTGNSGNTIYFGEGSWLTVV.

In this sample, this clone turned up once. CDR3 DNA sequence: TGTGCCAGCAGCTTAGACAGGGGTGAGGATGAGCAGTTCTTC. Translated: CASSLDRGEDEQFF. The chain uses TRBV7-2 and TRBJ2-1; 7 positions match TRBD1. The CDR3 has 14 amino acids. CDR1 and CDR2 from the germline V gene are SGHTA and FQGNSA. V trimming: 1 base; J trimming: 8 bases; junction bases outside the gene matches: 5.

In this sample, this clone turned up once. The chain links TRBV10-2 to TRBJ2-6, with D perhaps matching TRBD2 (6 bases). Trimming cost V 4 bases and J 0 bases, with 19 bases left between them. Germline V lookup: CDR1 WSHSY, CDR2 SAAADI. The CDR3 totals 19 residues. CDR3 nucleotides: TGCGCCAGCAGTGGGGCTAACGGGGGACGGTACTCTGGGGCCAACGTCCTGACTTTC. It is translated as CASSGANGGRYSGANVLTF.

The V gene is TRBV6-6, the J gene TRBJ1-4, with a tentative D call TRBD1 (5 bases). The CDR3 extends over 16 amino acids. The ends were cut back, 5 bases at V and 2 bases at J, with 15 bases in the middle. Germline-derived CDR1 and CDR2 are MNHNY and SVGAGI (reference sequence). The CDR3 here is CASSRGHPGTNEKLFF. The CDR3 DNA reads TGTGCCAGCAGTCGAGGACACCCTGGCACTAATGAAAAACTGTTTTTT.

The gene calls are TRBV5-1 and TRBJ1-4; a possible D gene is TRBD1 (5 bases). V was pared by 3 bases and J by 3 bases, with 12 bases between. This CDR3 is 15 amino acids long. CDR1 is SGHRS and CDR2 is YFSETQ in the germline V gene. The CDR3 DNA reads TGCGCCAGCAGCTCCGGACACGCGTCTAATGAAAAACTGTTTTTT. It specifies CASSSGHASNEKLFF.

This rearrangement joins TRBV11-1 to TRBJ1-1, with 7 nucleotides matching TRBD1. This CDR3 contains 14 residues. The germline CDR1 and CDR2 sequences are SGHAT and FQDESV (reference sequence). V lost 4 bases and J lost 0; bases outside the gene matches: 2. DNA for the CDR3: TGTGCCAGCAGCTCGGACAGGTTGAACACTGAAGCTTTCTTT. Its protein is CASSSDRLNTEAFF.

The chain uses TRBV28 and TRBJ1-3; a weak D match, TRBD1 (6 bases). V dropped 1 base and J dropped 2 bases, with 18 bases sitting between them. Per germline, CDR1 MDHEN and CDR2 SYDVKM. This CDR3 is 18 amino acids long. CDR3 bases: TGTGCCAGCAGTTTATTGGGGAGAAAAGGGGGAACTGGAAACACCATATATTTT. Its translation: CASSLLGRKGGTGNTIYF. Full variable domain (missing parts from reference TRBV28 and TRBJ1-3): DVKVTQSSRYLVKRTGEKVFLECVQDMDHENMFWYRQDPGLGLRLIYFSYDVKMKEKGDIPEGYSVSREKKERFSLILESASTNQTSMYLCASSLLGRKGGTGNTIYFGEGSWLTVV.

The chain carries TRBV19 and TRBJ2-3; TRBD1 aligns across 7 bases. CDR3 size: 14 residues. Per germline, CDR1 LNHDA and CDR2 SQIVND (reference sequence). V was clipped by 7 bases and J by 2 bases; unmatched bases: 6. In nucleotides, the CDR3 is TGTGCCAGTACCATCGGACAGGCCACAGATACGCAGTATTTT. Translating it yields CASTIGQATDTQYF.

This chain connects TRBV5-4 to TRBJ2-5; possibly TRBD2 for D (6 bases). In germline, CDR1 is SGHNT, CDR2 YYREEE (reference sequence). The CDR3 runs to 15 residues. The V and J ends lost 0 bases and 0 bases respectively, with 9 bases between them. CDR3 nucleotide sequence: TGTGCCAGCAGCTTGGCGACGGGGGACCAAGAGACCCAGTACTTC. As protein: CASSLATGDQETQYF.

The chain is built from TRBV4-1 and TRBJ1-6, with D maybe TRBD1 (6 bases). The CDR3 consists of 16 residues. V was trimmed by 4 bases and J by 4 bases, leaving 14 bases between them. CDR1 is MGHRA and CDR2 is YSYEKL in the germline V gene. Here the CDR3 DNA reads TGCGCCAGCAGCCCTCGGGGGGCCACTTATAATTCACCCCTCCACTTT. This encodes CASSPRGATYNSPLHF.

The chain carries TRBV15 and TRBJ2-3, with 8 bases aligning to TRBD2. The CDR3 contains 15 residues. Germline lookup yields CDR1 LNHNV and CDR2 YYDKDF (reference sequence). V dropped 4 bases and J dropped 2; count of bases not matched to a gene: 5. CDR3 DNA sequence: TGTGCCACCAGCAATAGCGGGGCTTACACAGATACGCAGTATTTT. Translation: CATSNSGAYTDTQYF. Looking up the rest from reference TRBV15 and TRBJ2-3 gives the full variable domain: DAMVIQNPRYQVTQFGKPVTLSCSQTLNHNVMYWYQQKSSQAPKLLFHYYDKDFNNEADTPDNFQSRRPNTSFCFLDIRSPGLGDTAMYLCATSNSGAYTDTQYFGPGTRLTVL.

This chain connects TRBV7-2 to TRBJ2-1, with 10 bases fitting TRBD2. The ends lost 1 base at V and 4 bases at J; junction bases unmatched: 10. This CDR3 is built from 18 residues. The germline gives CDR1 SGHTA, CDR2 FQGNSA. CDR3 in amino acids: CASSLVTLRTSGYNEQFF. CDR3 in DNA: TGTGCCAGCAGCTTAGTAACGTTACGGACTAGCGGTTACAATGAGCAGTTCTTC.

The gene calls are TRBV7-2 and TRBJ2-3, with TRBD2 identical over 10 bases. The J segment lost 2 bases and the V segment lost 6 bases, leaving 8 bases of the junction unmatched. This CDR3 region has 16 residues. Per germline, CDR1 SGHTA and CDR2 FQGNSA. CDR3 protein: CASRPPSGGVTDTQYF. CDR3 DNA: TGTGCCAGCAGACCGCCCAGCGGGGGGGTCACAGATACGCAGTATTTT. The entire variable domain, with the rest obtained from reference TRBV7-2 and TRBJ2-3, is as follows: GAGVSQSPSNKVTEKGKDVELRCDPISGHTALYWYRQSLGQGLEFLIYFQGNSAPDKSGLPSDRFSAERTGGSVSTLTIQRTQQEDSAVYLCASRPPSGGVTDTQYFGPGTRLTVL.

The chain is built from TRBV18 and TRBJ2-5, with 7 positions matching TRBD1. CDR1 is KGHSH and CDR2 is LQKENI in the germline V gene. Unmatched junction bases numbered 12, after V lost 3 bases and J lost 5 bases. The CDR3 consists of 16 residues. The CDR3 DNA sequence: TGTGCCAGCTCACCGACGGCAGGGGGTATAATTGAGACCCAGTACTTC. Translating gives CASSPTAGGIIETQYF. Full variable domain (outside the CDR3, taken from reference TRBV18 and TRBJ2-5): NAGVMQNPRHLVRRRGQEARLRCSPMKGHSHVYWYRQLPEEGLKFMVYLQKENIIDESGMPKERFSAEFPKEGPSILRIQQVVRGDSAAYFCASSPTAGGIIETQYFGPGTRLLVL.

CDR3 nucleotides: TGTGCCAGCAGCTCCCGGGGGGGGCTGACTAATGAAAAACTGTTTTTT. This codes for CASSSRGGLTNEKLFF. The genes are TRBV9 and TRBJ1-4; D is possibly TRBD1 (6 bases). This CDR3 is 16 amino acids long. V gave up 4 bases and J gave up 2 bases, with 15 bases separating them. Per germline, CDR1 SGDLS and CDR2 YYNGEE.

The genes are TRBV19 and TRBJ1-1; D perhaps matches TRBD1 (6 bases). Looked up from germline, CDR1 is LNHDA and CDR2 is SQIVND (reference sequence). Trimming pared 5 bases from V and 4 bases from J, leaving 14 bases between. The CDR3 totals 14 residues. CDR3 sequence (DNA): TGTGCCAGTAGTTTTGCAGGGGCCGGCACTGAAGCTTTCTTT. Translation: CASSFAGAGTEAFF.

The chain has TRBV6-5 and TRBJ2-4; D perhaps matches TRBD1 (5 bases). CDR3 length: 14 residues. V gave up 6 bases and J gave up 1 base, with 10 bases separating them. The germline V gene encodes CDR1 MNHEY and CDR2 SVGAGI. The CDR3 reads CASRRTLAKNIQYF. In DNA, the CDR3 is TGTGCCAGCAGAAGGACACTCGCCAAAAACATTCAGTACTTC.

There are a few counts of this clone. The chain recombines TRBV3-1 (or the pseudogene TRBV3-2) with TRBJ2-5; 7 bases match TRBD1. The V segment lost 3 bases and the J segment 4 bases; nucleotides outside the gene matches: 5. This CDR3 comprises 14 residues. Germline V gives CDR1 LGHDT, CDR2 YNNKEL (reference sequence). CDR3 amino acids: CASSHRGQGETQYF. The CDR3 bases are TGTGCCAGCAGCCATAGGGGGCAGGGAGAGACCCAGTACTTC.

V usage is TRBV5-8 and J usage is TRBJ1-1, with 9 nucleotides matching TRBD1. J gave up 6 bases and V 5 bases, and 11 bases lay outside the gene matches. Germline V gene sequence: CDR1 SGHTS, CDR2 YDEGEE. The CDR3 spans 15 residues. This chain's CDR3 is CASSYTGGASSEAFF. DNA for the CDR3: TGTGCCAGCAGTTACACAGGGGGCGCGTCCTCTGAAGCTTTCTTT.